This T cell receptor (beta chain) was identified in a study of cytomegalovirus exposure and HLA in healthy donors (dated by TCRdb to the late 2010s). Background on the whole study: According to a later analysis, one platform produced both the roughly 130 validation repertoires and the approximately 660 repertoires of the first cohort. The study aimed to test whether cataloging public T cell receptors could reveal signatures of past pathogen exposure. Along with the approximately 700-subject first cohort, a separate validation cohort of over a hundred different subjects was used. To predict cytomegalovirus infection status, the study brought together high-throughput TCR immunosequencing, statistical association of individual TCRs with disease status, and machine learning.

The sample holds a few counts of this clone. Its antigen is still unknown. Base qualities are missing; no much larger clone stands one base away. The research as a whole found: The study gave a list of about 160 TCR beta chains associated with cytomegalovirus. A few of the identified cytomegalovirus-associated TCR beta chains were confirmed in vitro to be specific for cytomegalovirus antigens. A later analysis lacked HLA typing for the validation cohort, so it scored co-occurrence in that cohort across all 110 or so repertoires. According to the authors, the approach could potentially be generalized to other disease states and immunological phenotypes. The classifier was reported to diagnose cytomegalovirus status with high specificity and sensitivity in both the original cohort and the validation cohort. While some public TCRs were present in many individuals, most TCR sequences turned up only very rarely across donors. A later analysis found that TCRs clustered in the first cohort also tended to co-occur in the 95 to 150 validation repertoires, with 94% of cluster scores above 0.

After removal of 7 bases from V and 4 bases from J, the junction retains 8 bases not matched to a gene. Looking up the germline V gene (reference sequence) yields CDR1 LNHDA and CDR2 SQIVND. The CDR3 runs 14 amino acids, cysteine and phenylalanine included. Solely the CDR3 DNA is kept, with 42 bases framed from the first base. Receptors were amplified or captured by the immunoSEQ multiplex PCR assay. The study's own analysis went as follows. A statistical classification framework was built for diagnosing cytomegalovirus status from the catalog of TCR beta chain sequences. As stored in TCRdb, this immuneACCESS dataset retains in-frame rearrangements with V and J assigned. A fraction of the clones does not appear; measured against another copy, unresolved V genes explain less than half of the discrepancy, and the remainder lacks a known reason. The V and J calls and clone size are taken from that table; D and trimming were inferred from the DNA. Within this sample are 200,000 to 300,000 clones, with approximately 84% of them counted one time only. The ten largest make up around 12% of the sample.

Donors formed part of the validation cohort, which comprised about 120 subjects and was distinct from the first cohort of 690 or so subjects. The sequence came from a man between 18 and 29 years old in good health and CMV-seropositive. Sequencing was carried out using PBMCs. In this chain, TRBV19 is recombined with TRBJ1-2; the central 8 bases match TRBD1. The CDR3 region: CASNDQGAGYGYTF. The DNA sequence reads TGTGCCAGTAACGATCAGGGGGCAGGCTATGGCTACACCTTC.